The present TCR beta chain was sequenced within a study of cytomegalovirus exposure and HLA in healthy donors. Sequenced by immunoSEQ multiplex PCR; TCRdb stores in-frame clones only, minus some. This sample has 120,000 or so clones, with about 84% found just once. The J segment lost 0 bases and the V segment lost 1 base, leaving 1 base of the junction unmatched. CDR3 length: 14 amino acids. In germline, CDR1 is SGHNT, CDR2 YYREEE (reference sequence). This clone was detected only a few times. This chain connects TRBV5-4 to TRBJ2-7, with 7 bases aligning to TRBD2. Input material: PBMCs. This clonotype was obtained from a man aged 18 to 29 in good health and CMV-seronegative. The CDR3 loop is CASSLPGGSYEQYF. CDR3 nucleotide sequence: TGTGCCAGCAGCTTGCCGGGAGGCTCCTACGAGCAGTACTTC.